What follows describes a single TCR beta chain. Its antigen is as yet unknown. The data were obtained in a study of T cell responses to AZD1222 COVID-19 vaccine. Using immunoSEQ multiplex PCR, the repertoire was profiled, and TCRdb retains in-frame clones only, with some absent. The data contain about 160,000 clones, 85% to 95% of them singletons. Overall study results and limits: Elevations in Spike-specific TCR breadth and depth followed administration of two AZD1222 doses. Targets within unmutated variant regions were reportedly found for nearly half of spike-specific TCRs. Clonal diversity may have been underestimated, and the donors were mostly white British, with more females than males. Recipients of AZD1222 seropositive at baseline numbered only 6 or 7.

The CDR3 consists of 14 residues. The ends were cut back, 0 bases at V and 2 bases at J, with 8 bases in the middle. CDR1 and CDR2 from the germline V gene are SGDLS and YYNGEE. The TCR comes from an adult in good health. The source material was peripheral blood, sampled on day 0 of AZD1222 vaccination. The V and J genes are TRBV9 and TRBJ1-2, with D uncertain. CDR3 amino acids: CASSVDHRNYGYTF. CDR3 sequence (DNA): TGTGCCAGCAGCGTAGATCACCGAAACTATGGCTACACCTTC.